The 20 T cell receptor beta chains reported below all come from one sample, sequenced in a study of PD-1 blockade in classical Hodgkin lymphoma. Autologous stem cell transplantation was followed by relapse in every patient, and brentuximab vedotin exposure varied. Thawed PBMCs were the source of CD4+ T cells, purified by magnetic negative selection. TCRdb keeps only in-frame clones here, not all; method: immunoSEQ multiplex PCR. The profile shows roughly 8,100 clones, roughly 85% of them singletons. The material sequenced was CD4+ T cells from blood, taken at baseline. The receptors were sampled from a human donor with classical Hodgkin lymphoma.

The chain has TRBV5-1 and TRBJ2-3, with D perhaps TRBD2 (8 bases). The CDR3 extends over 17 amino acids. In germline, CDR1 is SGHRS, CDR2 YFSETQ. Trimming removed 0 bases from V and 3 bases from J, with 17 bases in between. The CDR3 loop reads CASSLVSGGGSTDTQYF. The CDR3 nucleotides are TGCGCCAGCAGCTTGGTTTCGGGAGGGGGCTCTACAGATACGCAGTATTTT.

The V and J genes are TRBV7-2 and TRBJ1-2, with a tentative D call TRBD1 (6 bases). CDR1 is SGHTA, CDR2 FQGNSA, per germline. Trimming shortened V by 1 base and J by 5 bases, and 8 bases separated the two germline ends. The CDR3 sequence is 13 residues long. CDR3 nucleotide sequence: TGTGCCAGCAGCTTAGTACAGGGATATGGCTACACCTTC. Amino acids: CASSLVQGYGYTF.

The chain is built from TRBV27 and TRBJ2-5, with 7 bases that match TRBD1. TRBJ2-7 explains the end of the DNA better; the J call may be wrong. Germline loops: CDR1 MNHEY, CDR2 SMNVEV (reference sequence). This CDR3 has 14 residues. The CDR3 DNA is TGTGCCAGCAGTATTCTGACAGGGAGCTACGAGCAGTACTTC. It specifies CASSILTGSYEQYF.

The genes are TRBV5-1 and TRBJ2-1, with 15 nucleotides matching TRBD2. Germline assignment: CDR1 SGHRS and CDR2 YFSETQ. J lost 7 bases, V lost 0 bases, and 5 bases had no gene match. This CDR3 is built from 17 residues. The CDR3 loop is CASSLGTSGRALNEQFF. The CDR3 bases are TGCGCCAGCAGCTTGGGGACTAGCGGGAGGGCTTTGAATGAGCAGTTCTTC.

The chain joins TRBV25-1 to TRBJ2-7, with 7 bases aligning to TRBD2. From germline, CDR1 is MGHDK and CDR2 SYGVNS. The V gene end was trimmed by 4 bases and the J gene end by 4 bases; junction bases not matched to a gene: 7. The CDR3 has 14 residues. CDR3 in amino acids: CASSGGSNLYEQYF. For the CDR3, the DNA is TGTGCCAGCAGTGGCGGGAGCAATTTATACGAGCAGTACTTC.

The chain carries TRBV5-1 and TRBJ2-5; 7 positions agree with TRBD2. Germline CDR1 SGHRS, CDR2 YFSETQ. The V and J ends lost 2 bases and 5 bases, in that order; junction bases with no gene match: 3. This CDR3 has 13 residues. The CDR3 DNA follows: TGCGCCAGCAGCTTTACTAGCGAGGAGACCCAGTACTTC. It translates to CASSFTSEETQYF.

The J gene is TRBJ1-5, the V gene TRBV2; TRBD1 is a possible D gene (6 bases). V was trimmed by 11 bases and J by 4 bases, leaving 15 bases between them. Germline CDR1 SNHLY, CDR2 FYNNEI. The CDR3 is made up of 13 amino acids. The CDR3 reads CAAQQGGNQPQHF. The CDR3 DNA reads TGTGCCGCACAACAGGGTGGAAATCAGCCCCAGCATTTT.

The chain couples TRBV6-6 to TRBJ2-2; D gene ambiguous. Germline CDR1 MNHNY, CDR2 SVGAGI (reference sequence). This CDR3 contains 16 residues. The V end was cut by 8 bases, the J end by 6 bases, with 22 bases between. The CDR3 is CASLNQPSLGSGELFF. As DNA, the CDR3 is TGTGCCAGCCTTAATCAGCCAAGTTTAGGTTCCGGGGAGCTGTTTTTT.

CDR3 nucleotides: TGTGCCTGGAGTCCAACGGCCGTGCGGGAGCAGTTCTTC. It codes for CAWSPTAVREQFF. This chain links TRBV30 with TRBJ2-1; D unclear. The CDR3 covers 13 residues. V shed 2 bases and J shed 10 bases, with 15 bases lying between them. CDR1 GTSNPN and CDR2 SVGIG come from the germline V gene (reference sequence).

The rearrangement links TRBV5-1 to TRBJ2-3; 12 bases are a match to TRBD2. The CDR3 consists of 17 residues. Trimming took 4 bases from V and 2 from J; bases not matched to a gene: 8. Germline V lookup: CDR1 SGHRS, CDR2 YFSETQ. The CDR3 spells CASSLQRLAGDTDTQYF. For the CDR3, the DNA is TGCGCCAGCAGCCTTCAAAGACTAGCGGGGGACACAGATACGCAGTATTTT.

This clone was found a few times. This sequence joins TRBV18 and TRBJ1-2; no definite D call. The CDR3 runs 14 residues. The V gene lost 2 bases and the J gene lost 7 bases, with 14 bases spanning the gap. Germline V CDR1 and CDR2: KGHSH, LQKENI. The CDR3 region has the DNA TGTGCCAGCTCACCAACGGCGGCCGATACTGGCTACACCTTC. Translation gives CASSPTAADTGYTF.

The V and J genes are TRBV7-9 and TRBJ2-3; 10 nucleotides line up with TRBD2. V gave up 1 base and J gave up 5 bases; unmatched junction bases: 6. CDR1 and CDR2 from the germline V gene are SEHNR and FQNEAQ (reference sequence). The CDR3 is 16 amino acids. The CDR3 reads CASSLELAGVEDTQYF. CDR3 nucleotide sequence: TGTGCCAGCAGCTTAGAGCTAGCGGGGGTGGAAGATACGCAGTATTTT.

The rearrangement links TRBV18 to TRBJ2-7; TRBD1 matches 9 bases. The trim removed 3 bases at V and 1 base at J, leaving 4 bases unmatched. Germline CDR1 and CDR2: KGHSH and LQKENI. The CDR3 runs to 15 residues. The CDR3 sequence is CASSPGTGSSYEQYF. For the CDR3, the DNA is TGTGCCAGCTCACCGGGGACAGGGTCATCCTACGAGCAGTACTTC.

The chain carries TRBV7-8 and TRBJ2-7; the D gene is possibly TRBD2 (5 bases). Germline V gives CDR1 SGHVS, CDR2 FQNEAQ. V shed 4 bases and J shed 7 bases, with 11 bases lying between them. The CDR3 contains 12 residues. DNA of the CDR3: TGTGCCAGCAGCTCCGGATGGAGGGAGCAGTACTTC. Translation gives CASSSGWREQYF. Combining the CDR3 with reference TRBV7-8 and TRBJ2-7 gives the whole variable domain GAGVSQSPRYKVAKRGQDVALRCDPISGHVSLFWYQQALGQGPEFLTYFQNEAQLDKSGLPSDRFFAERPEGSVSTLKIQRTQQEDSAVYLCASSSGWREQYFGPGTRLTVT.

The V gene is TRBV5-1, the J gene TRBJ1-2; 12 bases line up with TRBD1. This CDR3 has 14 amino acids. V was clipped by 4 bases and J by 8 bases; unmatched bases: 6. Germline V gives CDR1 SGHRS, CDR2 YFSETQ. The CDR3 bases are TGCGCCAGCAGCCCCGGGACAGGGGGCTGGGGCTACACCTTC. Protein product: CASSPGTGGWGYTF.

This chain joins TRBV30 and TRBJ2-7, with 7 bases that match TRBD1. J was trimmed by 0 bases and V by 3 bases; bases with no gene match: 5. The CDR3 totals 14 residues. The germline CDR1 and CDR2 sequences are GTSNPN and SVGIG (reference sequence). Here the CDR3 reads CAWREAGGSYEQYF. The CDR3 DNA follows: TGTGCCTGGAGGGAGGCAGGGGGCTCCTACGAGCAGTACTTC.

Points on this clone: At one end the junction does not follow the germline gene, possibly because of a read error. The chain recombines TRBV7-2 with TRBJ2-5; D unclear. This CDR3 spans 12 amino acids. Germline values: CDR1 SGHTA, CDR2 FQGNSA. The CDR3 spells CASSLTGDIRDF. The CDR3 DNA follows: TGTGCCAGCAGCTTAACTGGAGACATTCGGGACTTC.

CDR3 nucleotides: TGCGCCAGCAGCCATACCGGGACTAGCGGGGGGGCCACAGATACGCAGTATTTT. Its translation is CASSHTGTSGGATDTQYF. This rearrangement joins TRBV4-1 to TRBJ2-3; 16 nucleotides match TRBD2. After removal of 3 bases from V and 2 bases from J, the junction contained 5 bases not matched to a gene. The CDR3 runs 18 residues. Germline assignment: CDR1 MGHRA and CDR2 YSYEKL.

The chain recombines TRBV7-2 with TRBJ2-5, with 14 bases matching TRBD2. The trim removed 1 base at V and 3 bases at J, leaving 7 bases unmatched. Germline CDR1 is SGHTA and CDR2 is FQGNSA. This CDR3 comprises 18 residues. DNA for the CDR3: TGTGCCAGCAGCTTAGTGAGGACTAGCGGGGGGTGGAAAGAGACCCAGTACTTC. Translation: CASSLVRTSGGWKETQYF.

The chain joins TRBV7-9 to TRBJ2-1, with 13 bases lining up with TRBD2. Trimming removed 4 bases from V and 6 bases from J; junction bases left unmatched: 6. CDR3 length: 16 amino acids. Germline V gene lookup returns CDR1 SEHNR and CDR2 FQNEAQ (reference sequence). The CDR3 DNA reads TGTGCCAGCAGCTCTCCGGGACTAGCGGGAATCAATGAGCAGTTCTTC. Its protein is CASSSPGLAGINEQFF.